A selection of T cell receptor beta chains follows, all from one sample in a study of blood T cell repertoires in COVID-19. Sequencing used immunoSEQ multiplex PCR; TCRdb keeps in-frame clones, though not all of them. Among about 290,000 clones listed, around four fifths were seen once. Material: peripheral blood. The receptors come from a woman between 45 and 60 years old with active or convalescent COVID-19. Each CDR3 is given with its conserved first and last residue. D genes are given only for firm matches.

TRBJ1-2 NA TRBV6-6 CASSYSAGSNYGYTF TGTGCCAGCAGTTACTCGGCCGGGAGTAACTATGGCTACACCTTC
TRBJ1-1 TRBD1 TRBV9 CASSVAGGFTEAFF TGTGCCAGCAGCGTCGCAGGGGGATTCACTGAAGCTTTCTTT
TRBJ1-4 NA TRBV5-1 CASSLGGLAREKLFF TGCGCCAGCAGCTTGGGAGGGCTGGCACGTGAAAAACTGTTTTTT
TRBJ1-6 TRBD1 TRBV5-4 CASSLRQGPSPLHF TGTGCCAGCAGCCTGCGACAGGGGCCTTCACCCCTCCACTTT
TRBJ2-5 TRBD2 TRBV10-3 CAIRPGLAGSETQYF TGTGCCATCAGGCCGGGACTAGCGGGATCTGAGACCCAGTACTTC
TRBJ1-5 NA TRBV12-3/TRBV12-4 CASSTLTVQPQHF TGTGCCAGCAGTACCCTGACAGTCCAGCCCCAGCATTTT
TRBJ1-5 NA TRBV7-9 CASSPPGGSNQPQHF TGTGCCAGCAGCCCCCCGGGGGGCAGCAATCAGCCCCAGCATTTT
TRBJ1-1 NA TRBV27 CASSLNWGESTEAFF TGTGCCAGCAGTTTAAACTGGGGCGAGAGCACTGAAGCTTTCTTT
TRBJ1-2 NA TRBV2 CASSEGRDGGYTF TGTGCCAGCAGTGAGGGGAGGGACGGCGGCTACACCTTC
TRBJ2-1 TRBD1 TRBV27 CASSWGTENEQFF TGTGCCAGCAGTTGGGGGACAGAAAATGAGCAGTTCTTC
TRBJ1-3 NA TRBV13 CASSLRGGSGNTIYF TGTGCCAGCAGCTTACGAGGGGGTTCTGGAAACACCATATATTTT
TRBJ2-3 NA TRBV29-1 CSVESGASTDTQYF TGCAGCGTTGAATCAGGGGCAAGCACAGATACGCAGTATTTT
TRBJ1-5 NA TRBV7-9 CASSLGGNREFGRPQHF TGTGCCAGCAGCTTAGGTGGAAACAGGGAGTTCGGTCGGCCCCAGCATTTT
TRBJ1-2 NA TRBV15 CATSGRQESSYGYTF TGTGCCACCAGCGGGAGACAGGAAAGTTCCTATGGCTACACCTTC
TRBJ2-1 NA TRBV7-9 CASSAGGFGNEQFF TGTGCCAGCAGTGCAGGGGGGTTCGGAAATGAGCAGTTCTTC
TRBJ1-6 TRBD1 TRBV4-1 CASSLQGRSPLHF TGCGCCAGCAGTTTACAGGGGCGGTCACCCCTCCACTTT
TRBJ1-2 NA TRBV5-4 CASSLADSYGYTF TGTGCCAGCAGCTTGGCCGACAGCTATGGCTACACCTTC
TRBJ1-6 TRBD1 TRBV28 CAIENRGRNNSPLHF TGTGCCATCGAAAACAGGGGTCGGAATAATTCACCCCTCCACTTT